These T cell receptor beta chains were read from a single sample in a study of identical twins. TCRdb re-analysed the 5' RACE reads in MiXCR, keeping a single row per CDR3 protein. The sample lists roughly 1,500,000 distinct CDR3 sequences, less than 40% seen once, with about 0.3% in the top ten. The sequenced material came from cord blood. All receptors derive from a newborn girl in good health. Both conserved end residues are part of each CDR3. The D gene is left open where the match is weak. Rows may omit the clone size; those that give it use once, few, many or a size class.

clone_size,j_call,v_call,cdr3_length,d_call,cdr3_aa,cdr3_nt
-,TRBJ2-4,TRBV28,15,-,CASSLRLVDKNIQYF,TGTGCCAGCAGTTTGAGACTAGTTGACAAAAACATTCAGTACTTC
-,TRBJ1-2,TRBV2,16,-,CASSPQGPAMEYGYTF,TGTGCCAGCAGCCCCCAGGGGCCGGCCATGGAGTATGGCTACACCTTC
many,TRBJ1-2,TRBV20-1,14,-,CSARPGTLLYGYTF,TGCAGTGCCAGACCCGGGACACTGCTTTACGGCTACACCTTC
-,TRBJ2-3,TRBV5-1,15,-,CASSLRGSVADTQYF,TGCGCCAGCAGCTTGAGGGGATCAGTGGCAGATACGCAGTATTTT
few,TRBJ2-1,TRBV20-1,13,TRBD2,CSVWLAGHNEQFF,TGCAGTGTTTGGCTAGCGGGGCACAATGAGCAGTTCTTC
few,TRBJ1-2,TRBV10-3,13,-,CAISELQVHGYTF,TGTGCCATCAGTGAGCTTCAGGTACATGGCTACACCTTC
-,TRBJ2-5,TRBV5-1,15,-,CASSPIHRAQETQYF,TGCGCCAGCAGCCCAATCCACAGGGCTCAAGAGACCCAGTACTTC
few,TRBJ2-3,TRBV6-1,15,TRBD1,CASRQGVPFTDTQYF,TGTGCCAGTAGACAGGGTGTCCCTTTCACAGATACGCAGTATTTT
-,TRBJ2-5,TRBV25-1,13,TRBD2,CASRIGLAGVAYF,TGTGCCAGCAGGATCGGACTAGCGGGGGTGGCGTACTTC
-,TRBJ2-2,TRBV20-1,14,-,CSASAAASTGELFF,TGCAGTGCTAGCGCCGCGGCTTCCACCGGGGAGCTGTTTTTT
few,TRBJ1-4,TRBV7-2,15,TRBD1,CASSFRQGGREKLFF,TGTGCCAGCAGCTTTCGACAGGGAGGAAGGGAAAAACTGTTTTTT
-,TRBJ2-5,TRBV28,15,TRBD1,CASSMTGHLRNEQYF,TGTGCCAGCAGCATGACAGGGCATCTAAGGAATGAGCAGTACTTC
-,TRBJ2-1,TRBV5-6,15,-,CASSDPGLYGNEQFF,TGTGCCAGCAGCGACCCGGGTCTTTACGGAAATGAGCAGTTCTTC
once,TRBJ1-1,TRBV5-1,15,-,CASSDAGSGNTEAFF,TGCGCCAGCAGCGATGCAGGGTCAGGGAACACTGAAGCTTTCTTT